Each of the 16 T cell receptor beta chains below was sequenced from the same sample in a study of response to subunit inactivated influenza vaccine. Each CDR3 protein is one row after TCRdb ran MiXCR on the RT-PCR reads. The repertoire includes more than 700,000 distinct CDR3 sequences, around 20% of them detected once, and 10% sits in the top ten. Source: PBMCs from blood, taken about 5 days after vaccination. These receptors originate from a middle-aged man who received an inactivated influenza vaccine.

The chain carries TRBV12-3 or TRBV12-4 and TRBJ2-1; 8 bases line up with TRBD1. J lost 1 base, V lost 5 bases, and 7 bases had no gene match. The CDR3 loop spans 16 amino acids. The CDR3 reads CASSQVQGGSYNEQFF. DNA for the CDR3: TGTGCCAGCAGTCAGGTACAGGGGGGATCCTACAATGAGCAGTTCTTC.

V and J are TRBV4-3 and TRBJ2-3; perhaps TRBD2 as D (5 bases). The CDR3 sequence is 15 residues long. V dropped 1 base and J dropped 0 bases, with 8 bases sitting between them. Germline CDR1 is LGHNA and CDR2 is YSLEER. The CDR3 DNA reads as TGCGCCAGCAGCCAAGGGCTAGCAAGCACAGATACGCAGTATTTT. This sequence encodes CASSQGLASTDTQYF.

V gene TRBV20-1 combines with J gene TRBJ2-1; perhaps TRBD2 as D (5 bases). This CDR3 contains 12 residues. The germline gives CDR1 DFQATT, CDR2 SNEGSKA (reference sequence). V dropped 5 bases and J dropped 4 bases, with 9 bases sitting between them. CDR3 protein: CSAAPGYNEQFF. Written as DNA, the CDR3 is TGCAGTGCTGCCCCGGGGTACAATGAGCAGTTCTTC.

V is TRBV6-5 and J is TRBJ2-3; 7 positions agree with TRBD2. Germline V lookup: CDR1 MNHEY, CDR2 SVGAGI. V dropped 4 bases and J dropped 4; count of bases not matched to a gene: 11. This CDR3 spans 16 amino acids. CDR3 sequence (DNA): TGTGCCAGCAGTTCCGGGACTACCAAAATGGCAGATACGCAGTATTTT. This sequence encodes CASSSGTTKMADTQYF.

The V call is TRBV7-9, the J call TRBJ1-1; weak D call: TRBD1 (6 bases). This CDR3 is 13 amino acids long. V was cut by 2 bases and J by 10 bases, with 14 bases left in between. CDR1 is SEHNR and CDR2 is FQNEAQ in the germline V gene (reference sequence). CDR3 loop: CASSLLGGPGAFF. The CDR3 coding sequence is TGTGCCAGCAGCTTATTAGGGGGGCCCGGAGCTTTCTTT.

This clonotype occurred a few times. The rearrangement joins TRBV2 to TRBJ2-5; D may be TRBD2 (5 bases). CDR1 is SNHLY, CDR2 FYNNEI, per germline. The CDR3 is 16 amino acids. Trimming took off 2 bases at V and 2 bases at J, with 15 bases between the two ends. CDR3 residues: CASSESLWRAQETQYF. CDR3 in DNA: TGTGCCAGCAGTGAAAGCTTATGGCGGGCGCAAGAGACCCAGTACTTC.

The V and J genes are TRBV5-1 and TRBJ2-1; possibly TRBD1 for D (7 bases). This CDR3 has 16 residues. Germline V lookup: CDR1 SGHRS, CDR2 YFSETQ. Trimming shortened V by 2 bases and J by 4 bases, and 16 bases separated the two germline ends. The chain's CDR3 is CASSFWRDRSYNEQFF. The CDR3 DNA sequence: TGCGCCAGCAGCTTCTGGCGGGACAGATCTTACAATGAGCAGTTCTTC.

The J gene is TRBJ2-1, the V gene TRBV4-3, with 7 bases identical to TRBD2. Germline loops: CDR1 LGHNA, CDR2 YSLEER. Trimming at V came to 0 bases and at J to 2 bases, leaving 1 base not matched to a gene. The CDR3 runs to 15 residues. As DNA, the CDR3 is TGCGCCAGCAGCCAAGATGGGGGGGCCTACAATGAGCAGTTCTTC. Residues: CASSQDGGAYNEQFF.

The chain carries TRBV20-1 and TRBJ2-3; D is undetermined. The length of the CDR3 is 13 residues. CDR1 and CDR2 from the germline V gene are DFQATT and SNEGSKA (reference sequence). The V end lost 6 bases, the J end lost 3 bases, and 13 bases lay between the germline ends. CDR3: CSASPSRTDTQYF. DNA for the CDR3: TGCAGTGCCTCACCCAGCAGAACAGATACGCAGTATTTT.

J is TRBJ2-7 and V is TRBV12-3 or TRBV12-4; D is uncertain. V lost 5 bases and J lost 3, with 11 bases in between. The CDR3 extends over 13 amino acids. CDR3 DNA: TGTGCCAGCAGTACAACCCCCCGCTACGAGCAGTACTTC. The encoded protein is CASSTTPRYEQYF.

There are a few counts of this clonotype. The rearrangement links TRBV9 to TRBJ2-7; D could derive from TRBD1 or TRBD2 (5 bases each). The CDR3 has 16 residues. Trimming stripped 4 bases from V and 6 bases from J, with 23 bases between. Germline CDR1 reads SGDLS; CDR2 reads YYNGEE. The CDR3 DNA reads as TGTGCCAGCAGCTCGAGGGACGTTCCAAAGAGGGCCGAGCAGTACTTC. The encoded protein is CASSSRDVPKRAEQYF.

The rearrangement uses TRBV4-2 and TRBJ2-2; 9 nucleotides line up with TRBD1. Germline V gene sequence: CDR1 LGHNA, CDR2 YNFKEQ. The V segment lost 6 bases and the J segment 1 base; nucleotides outside the gene matches: 9. The CDR3 totals 17 residues. The DNA of the CDR3 is TGTGCCAGCAGGGGTAATCGGGGACAGGGGAACACCGGGGAGCTGTTTTTT. Its protein is CASRGNRGQGNTGELFF.

In its sample, this clonotype was seen a few times. The chain combines TRBV20-1 with TRBJ1-6; D gene uncertain. This CDR3 has 16 amino acids. The germline V gene has CDR1 DFQATT and CDR2 SNEGSKA (reference sequence). V lost 1 base, J lost 7 bases, and 17 bases lay in between. CDR3 sequence: CSARAETGVMNSPLHF. In DNA, the CDR3 is TGCAGTGCTAGAGCAGAGACTGGGGTAATGAATTCACCCCTCCACTTT.

This chain uses TRBV20-1 with TRBJ2-7; 12 bases fit TRBD2. The CDR3 contains 14 residues. CDR1 DFQATT and CDR2 SNEGSKA come from the germline V gene (reference sequence). The trim removed 5 bases at V and 6 bases at J, leaving 8 bases unmatched. The CDR3 bases are TGCAGTGCTCTCCAGACTAGCGGGAGCTCCGAGCAGTACTTC. Its translation is CSALQTSGSSEQYF.

This clonotype was observed at least ten times. The chain joins TRBV7-2 to TRBJ1-6; the D is unclear. CDR1 and CDR2 (germline): SGHTA, FQGNSA. The CDR3 loop spans 13 amino acids. V was pared by 4 bases and J by 7 bases, with 8 bases between. The DNA for the CDR3 is TGTGCCAGCAGCTCTTACAGCAATTCACCCCTCCACTTT. It encodes CASSSYSNSPLHF. Variable domain in full (rest from reference TRBV7-2 and TRBJ1-6): GAGVSQSPSNKVTEKGKDVELRCDPISGHTALYWYRQSLGQGLEFLIYFQGNSAPDKSGLPSDRFSAERTGGSVSTLTIQRTQQEDSAVYLCASSSYSNSPLHFGNGTRLTVT.

As regards this clonotype: An end of the junction does not agree with germline; a read error may underlie this. The V call is TRBV14, the J call TRBJ2-5; possibly TRBD1 for D (6 bases). Germline CDR1 reads SGHDN; CDR2 reads FVKESK. The length of the CDR3 is 14 residues. The CDR3 here is CASSKERGQETQYF. The CDR3 region has the DNA TGTGCCAGCAGCAAAGAAAGGGGGCAAGAGACCCAGTACTTC.